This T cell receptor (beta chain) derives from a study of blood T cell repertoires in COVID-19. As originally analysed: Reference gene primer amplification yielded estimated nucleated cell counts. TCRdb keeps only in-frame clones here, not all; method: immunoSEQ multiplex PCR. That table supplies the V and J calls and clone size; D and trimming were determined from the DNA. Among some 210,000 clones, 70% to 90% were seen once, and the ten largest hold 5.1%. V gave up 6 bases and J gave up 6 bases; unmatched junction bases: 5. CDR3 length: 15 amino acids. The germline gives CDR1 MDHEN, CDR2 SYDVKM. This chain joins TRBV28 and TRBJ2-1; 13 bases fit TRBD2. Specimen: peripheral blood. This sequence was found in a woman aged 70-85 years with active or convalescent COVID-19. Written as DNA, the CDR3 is TGTGCCAGCAGCTCCGGGACTAGCGGGATCAATGAGCAGTTCTTC. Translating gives CASSSGTSGINEQFF.